Sequencing of this T cell receptor (beta chain) was carried out in a study of control samples from healthy donors and cancer patients. The CDR3 length is 16 residues. The germline V and J ends were trimmed by 0 bases and 5 bases, with 16 bases remaining between them. CDR1 is MNHEY, CDR2 SVGAGI, per germline. Profiled with immunoSEQ multiplex PCR; TCRdb holds only in-frame clones, not every one. The sample has around 230,000 clones; about 94% are singletons. The sequence came from a man aged 50 or older in good health. The specimen was blood. This chain connects TRBV6-5 to TRBJ1-1; D perhaps matches TRBD1 (5 bases). The CDR3 bases are TGTGCCAGCAGTTACTCGATAGGCAGGGTAAAAACTGAAGCTTTCTTT. Its translation is CASSYSIGRVKTEAFF.